This entry lists 10 T cell receptor beta chains sequenced from one sample in a study of cytomegalovirus exposure and HLA in healthy donors. The PCR had 60 Vbeta and 13 Jbeta primers. Repertoires were generated with immunoSEQ multiplex PCR, while TCRdb's copy carries only in-frame clones and drops some. Of more than 150,000 clones listed, around 80% are singletons. The sequenced material came from PBMCs. The receptor source for this set is a woman in her twenties or thirties in good health and CMV-seronegative.

The J gene is TRBJ2-1, the V gene TRBV21-1; the D call in the table, TRBD1, was not verified against the DNA. TRBV21-1 is described as a pseudogene. The CDR3 extends over 14 amino acids. The DNA of the CDR3 is TGTGCCAGCAGCTGCCGGGACAGGGAGAGTGAGCAGTTCTTC. Residues: CASSCRDRESEQFF.

The rearrangement joins TRBV7-3 to TRBJ2-3; 10 bases fit TRBD2. After removal of 2 bases from V and 6 bases from J, the junction contained 5 bases not matched to a gene. The CDR3 runs 15 residues. Germline V lookup: CDR1 SGHTA, CDR2 FQGTGA. CDR3 DNA sequence: TGTGCCAGCAGCTTACAGGGACTAGCGTCCGATACGCAGTATTTT. Amino acids: CASSLQGLASDTQYF.

The J gene is TRBJ2-2, the V gene TRBV19; TRBD2 agrees at 7 bases. V shed 4 bases, J shed 3 bases, and the junction held 2 bases outside the gene matches. The length of the CDR3 is 14 residues. The germline V gene has CDR1 LNHDA and CDR2 SQIVND (reference sequence). The CDR3 reads CASSTRGDTGELFF. CDR3 coding DNA: TGTGCCAGTAGTACCCGGGGGGACACCGGGGAGCTGTTTTTT. The whole variable domain, remainder taken from reference TRBV19 and TRBJ2-2, is DGGITQSPKYLFRKEGQNVTLSCEQNLNHDAMYWYRQDPGQGLRLIYYSQIVNDFQKGDIAEGYSVSREKKESFPLTVTSAQKNPTAFYLCASSTRGDTGELFFGEGSRLTVL.

The chain uses TRBV5-6 and TRBJ1-5; 8 bases are shared with TRBD1. The CDR3 runs to 13 residues. Losses at the gene ends were 6 bases for V and 7 bases for J; bases not matched to a gene: 6. CDR1 SGHDT and CDR2 YYEEEE come from the germline V gene. The CDR3 sequence is CASKSRGQQPQHF. CDR3 coding DNA: TGTGCCAGCAAATCCAGGGGGCAACAGCCCCAGCATTTT.

This clone has a single count. This rearrangement joins TRBV9 to TRBJ1-1; D call uncertain. Germline values: CDR1 SGDLS, CDR2 YYNGEE. V was trimmed by 4 bases and J by 4 bases, leaving 14 bases between them. The CDR3 covers 14 residues. The CDR3 spells CASSPRVRSTEAFF. CDR3 bases: TGTGCCAGCAGCCCCCGGGTTCGGAGCACTGAAGCTTTCTTT.

Concerning this clone: The CDR3 carries no conserved terminal phenylalanine or tryptophan, so it likely arises from a read error. The CDR3 reads CSVGSDRGDGYTL. DNA of the CDR3: TGCAGCGTGGGCTCTGACAGGGGCGATGGCTACACCCTC. The rearrangement uses TRBV29-1 and TRBJ1-2; 8 positions agree with TRBD1. The trim removed 6 bases at V and 6 bases at J, leaving 9 bases unmatched. The CDR3 spans 13 residues. CDR1 SQVTM and CDR2 ANQGSEA come from the germline V gene.

The chain combines TRBV9 with TRBJ1-1; D is possibly TRBD1 (6 bases). With 3 bases removed from V and 5 bases from J, the gap between germline ends came to 14 bases. The CDR3 consists of 14 residues. Germline V gene lookup returns CDR1 SGDLS and CDR2 YYNGEE. The CDR3 loop reads CASSGTGSGTEAFF. The CDR3 nucleotides read TGTGCCAGCAGCGGAACAGGGTCGGGAACTGAAGCTTTCTTT.

This chain uses TRBV7-3 with TRBJ2-2; 15 bases match TRBD2. The germline gives CDR1 SGHTA, CDR2 FQGTGA. CDR3 length: 16 residues. Trimming at V came to 4 bases and at J to 6 bases, leaving 3 bases not matched to a gene. The DNA of the CDR3 is TGTGCCAGCAGCTCCGGACTAGCGGGGGGGCCCGGGGAGCTGTTTTTT. Amino acids: CASSSGLAGGPGELFF.

The V call is TRBV6-6, the J call TRBJ1-2; D unclear. With 10 bases removed from V and 1 base from J, the gap between germline ends came to 13 bases. The CDR3 contains 13 residues. Germline CDR1 is MNHNY and CDR2 is SVGAGI (reference sequence). CDR3 DNA sequence: TGTGCCACCTCCCCTACCGTTAACTATGGCTACACCTTC. Amino acids: CATSPTVNYGYTF.

J is TRBJ1-5 and V is TRBV27; the D is unclear. The CDR3 totals 15 residues. CDR1 and CDR2 from the germline V gene are MNHEY and SMNVEV (reference sequence). V gave up 5 bases and J gave up 2 bases, with 13 bases separating them. CDR3 sequence: CASSATWRGNQPQHF. CDR3 sequence (DNA): TGTGCCAGCAGTGCGACATGGAGGGGCAATCAGCCCCAGCATTTT.